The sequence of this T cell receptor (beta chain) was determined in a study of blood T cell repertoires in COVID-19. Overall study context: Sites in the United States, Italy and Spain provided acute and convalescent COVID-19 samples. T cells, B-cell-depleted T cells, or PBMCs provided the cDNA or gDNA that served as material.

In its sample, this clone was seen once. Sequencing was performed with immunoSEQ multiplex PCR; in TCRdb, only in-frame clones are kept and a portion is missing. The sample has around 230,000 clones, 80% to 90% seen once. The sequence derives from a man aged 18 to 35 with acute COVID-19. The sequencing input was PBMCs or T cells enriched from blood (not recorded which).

The CDR3: CASRADRVPSTDTQYF. The CDR3 bases are TGTGCCAGCAGGGCCGACAGGGTGCCTAGCACAGATACGCAGTATTTT. The chain uses TRBV28 and TRBJ2-3, with 7 bases that match TRBD1. Trimming cost V 6 bases and J 0 bases; bases outside gene matches: 9. The CDR3 length is 16 residues. Per germline, CDR1 MDHEN and CDR2 SYDVKM.